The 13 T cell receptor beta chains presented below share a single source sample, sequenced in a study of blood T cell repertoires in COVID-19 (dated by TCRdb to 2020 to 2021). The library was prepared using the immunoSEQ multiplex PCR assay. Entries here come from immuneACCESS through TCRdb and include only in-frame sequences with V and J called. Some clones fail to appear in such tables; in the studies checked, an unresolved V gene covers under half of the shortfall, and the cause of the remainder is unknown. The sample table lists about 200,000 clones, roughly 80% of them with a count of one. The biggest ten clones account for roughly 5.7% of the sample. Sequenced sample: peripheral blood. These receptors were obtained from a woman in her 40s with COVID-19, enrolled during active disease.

CDR3 sequence (DNA): TGTGCCAGCAGCTTGCGGGGAAGCAGTAAAGACGAGCAGTACTTC. It is translated as CASSLRGSSKDEQYF. The V call is TRBV5-4, the J call TRBJ2-7, with a weak D call TRBD2 (5 bases). Germline CDR1 and CDR2: SGHNT and YYREEE (reference sequence). The CDR3 runs to 15 residues. V lost 1 base and J 5 bases, leaving 16 bases between the germline ends.

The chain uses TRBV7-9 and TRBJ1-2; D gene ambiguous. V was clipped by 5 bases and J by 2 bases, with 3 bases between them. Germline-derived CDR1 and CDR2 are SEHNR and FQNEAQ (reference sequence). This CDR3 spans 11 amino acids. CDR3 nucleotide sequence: TGTGCCAGCAGCCGGAACTATGGCTACACCTTC. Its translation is CASSRNYGYTF.

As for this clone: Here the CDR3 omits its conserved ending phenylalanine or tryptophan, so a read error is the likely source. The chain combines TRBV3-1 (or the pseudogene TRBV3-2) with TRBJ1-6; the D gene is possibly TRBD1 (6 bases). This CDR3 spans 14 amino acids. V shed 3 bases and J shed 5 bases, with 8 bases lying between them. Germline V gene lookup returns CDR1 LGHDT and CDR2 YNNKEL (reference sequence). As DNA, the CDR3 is TGTGCCAGCAGCCACAGGGGAAATAATTCACCCCTCCACCTT. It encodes CASSHRGNNSPLHL.

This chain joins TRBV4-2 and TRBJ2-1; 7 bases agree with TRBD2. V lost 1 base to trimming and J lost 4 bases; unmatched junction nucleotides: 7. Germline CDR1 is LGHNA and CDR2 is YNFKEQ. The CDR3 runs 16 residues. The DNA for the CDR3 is TGTGCCAGCAGCCAAGGAGCGGGAATCGGGTACAATGAGCAGTTCTTC. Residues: CASSQGAGIGYNEQFF.

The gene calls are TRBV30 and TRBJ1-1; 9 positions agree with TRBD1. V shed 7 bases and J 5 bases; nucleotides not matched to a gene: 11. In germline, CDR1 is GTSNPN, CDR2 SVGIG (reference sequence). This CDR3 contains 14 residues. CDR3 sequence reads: CASTSGTGWTEAFF. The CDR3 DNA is TGTGCCTCAACCTCTGGGACAGGGTGGACTGAAGCTTTCTTT.

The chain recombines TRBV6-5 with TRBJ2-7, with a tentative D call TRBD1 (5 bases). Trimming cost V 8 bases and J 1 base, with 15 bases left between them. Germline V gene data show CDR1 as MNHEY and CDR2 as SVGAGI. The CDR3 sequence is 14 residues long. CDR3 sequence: CASGVDPGSYEQYF. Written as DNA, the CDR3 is TGTGCCAGCGGGGTCGATCCAGGGTCCTACGAGCAGTACTTC.

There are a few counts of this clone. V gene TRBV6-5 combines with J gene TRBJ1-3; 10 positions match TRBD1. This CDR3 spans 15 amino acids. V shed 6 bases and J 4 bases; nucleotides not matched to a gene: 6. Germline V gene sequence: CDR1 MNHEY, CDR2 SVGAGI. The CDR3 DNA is TGTGCCAGCAGCCTCTCGGACAGGGGGGGAAACACCATATATTTT. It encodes CASSLSDRGGNTIYF.

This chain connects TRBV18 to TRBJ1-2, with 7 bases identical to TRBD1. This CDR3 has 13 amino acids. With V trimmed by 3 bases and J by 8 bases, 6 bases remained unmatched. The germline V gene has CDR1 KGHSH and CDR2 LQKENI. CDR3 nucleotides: TGTGCCAGCTCACCCTCGACAGGGAGAGGCTACACCTTC. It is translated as CASSPSTGRGYTF.

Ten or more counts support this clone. In nucleotides, the CDR3 is TGTGCCAGTAGCGTGGGACAATCCTATGGCTACACCTTC. Residues: CASSVGQSYGYTF. V gene TRBV19 combines with J gene TRBJ1-2, with D possibly matching TRBD1 (6 bases). V was clipped by 6 bases and J by 4 bases, with 12 bases between them. The CDR3 covers 13 residues. Germline values: CDR1 LNHDA, CDR2 SQIVND (reference sequence).

CDR3 nucleotide sequence: TGCGCCAGCAGTGAAGGGACAGGGGATGGCTACACCTTC. This translates into CASSEGTGDGYTF. The chain is built from TRBV10-1 and TRBJ1-2; 10 nucleotides agree with TRBD1. With V trimmed by 3 bases and J by 6 bases, 1 base remained unmatched. In germline, CDR1 is WNHNN, CDR2 SYGVQD (reference sequence). The CDR3 sequence is 13 residues long.

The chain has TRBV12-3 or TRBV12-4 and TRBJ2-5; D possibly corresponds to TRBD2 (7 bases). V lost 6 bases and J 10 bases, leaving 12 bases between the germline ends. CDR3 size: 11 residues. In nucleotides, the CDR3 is TGTGCCAGCAGCCACAGGGAGGGCCAGTACTTC. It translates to CASSHREGQYF.

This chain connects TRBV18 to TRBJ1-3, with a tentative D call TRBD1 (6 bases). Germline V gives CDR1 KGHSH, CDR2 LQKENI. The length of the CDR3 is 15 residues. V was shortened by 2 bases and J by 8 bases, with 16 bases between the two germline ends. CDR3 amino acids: CASSPIPEWGHTIYF. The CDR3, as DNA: TGTGCCAGCTCACCAATTCCAGAATGGGGGCACACCATATATTTT.

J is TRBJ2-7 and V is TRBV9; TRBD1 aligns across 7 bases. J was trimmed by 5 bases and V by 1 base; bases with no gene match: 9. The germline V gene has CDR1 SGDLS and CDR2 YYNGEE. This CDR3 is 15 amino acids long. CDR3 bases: TGTGCCAGCAGCGTAAGCCCATCCGACAGGGACGAGCAGTACTTC. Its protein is CASSVSPSDRDEQYF.